This entry concerns a single T cell receptor beta chain. Produced via immunoSEQ multiplex PCR; TCRdb's table is partial and in-frame only. The table includes approximately 160,000 clones, roughly 84% detected once. Unmatched junction bases numbered 9, after V lost 7 bases and J lost 4 bases. The V gene's germline CDR1 is LNHDA and CDR2 SQIVND (reference sequence). This CDR3 has 15 residues. The source of the sample is a study of blood T cell repertoires in COVID-19. The J gene is TRBJ2-1, the V gene TRBV19, with 8 bases lining up with TRBD2. This clonotype was sampled from a woman aged 50 to 60 who had recovered from COVID-19. Input material: PBMCs or T cells enriched from blood (not recorded which). CDR3 nucleotide sequence: TGTGCCAGTACCCCAGCGGGGGTCTATTACAATGAGCAGTTCTTC. Its translation is CASTPAGVYYNEQFF.